This entry features one T cell receptor beta chain sequence. The antigen it binds to is not known. One base away there is no much larger clone; base qualities are not given. A second Seattle source provided samples from volunteer blood donors who had recovered from COVID-19. Collaborating institutions collected whole blood in K2EDTA tubes following their own protocols. For TCRbeta analysis, collaborators shipped samples as frozen whole blood, isolated PBMCs, or DNA extracted from either of those sample types. TCRbeta CDR3 regions were amplified from genomic DNA by means of the immunoSEQ Assay, a bias-controlled multiplex PCR. The authors' analysis ran thus. The number of nucleated cells in each sample was estimated from the amplification of reference gene primers within the assay. To quantify the absolute abundance of each unique TCRbeta CDR3 rearrangement, sequence reads were collapsed and filtered. For each sample, productive Simpson clonality was calculated as the square root of Simpson's diversity index over productive rearrangements. TCRdb carries this immuneACCESS record with in-frame sequences only. Its versions omit some clonotypes, under half of them owing to an unresolved V gene in the studies checked, with the rest unexplained. Clone size and the V and J calls come from that table; the DNA yielded D and trimming. Here the sample has more than 300,000 clones; roughly 90% occur a single time. Of the sample, under 7.5% is held by the ten largest clones.

The sample comes from a study of blood T cell repertoires in COVID-19 (dated by TCRdb to about 2020). In terms of the full investigation: The collaborator samples originated in the United States, Italy and Spain and spanned the acute and convalescent phases of COVID-19. The prospective study material was composed of cDNA or gDNA derived from T cells, B-cell-depleted T cells, or PBMCs. Samples came from the ongoing ImmuneRACE study (first 160 participants) plus 1,254 subjects from 6 global collaborators. The repertoires were made available in a free public database intended to serve as a resource for research on the immune response to SARS-CoV-2. Nearly every sample came with metadata listing a de-identified subject ID, COVID-19 status, age in years and sex. Subjects who had been exposed to COVID-19, were actively infected with it, or had recovered from it provided the deeply sampled blood TCRbeta repertoires that made up the dataset. Where HLA class I and class II types were available, the types were taken from metadata supplied by the sample provider, not from assay-based typing.

Results the study describes overall, beyond this receptor: How much clinical and demographic metadata was included differed by source and by participant, and the metadata was provided uncurated.

Sample: peripheral blood. This TCR came from a man aged 18 to 29 who had recovered from COVID-19.

The CDR3 sequence is CASSGGPGQGRNEKLFF. The nucleotide sequence is TGTGCCAGCAGTGGCGGCCCGGGGCAGGGGAGAAATGAAAAACTGTTTTTT. The V and J segments used are TRBV27 and TRBJ1-4; perhaps TRBD1 is the D gene, with 6 bases matching. The germline V gene (reference sequence) gives CDR1 as MNHEY and CDR2 as SMNVEV. There are 17 amino acids in the CDR3, from cysteine to phenylalanine inclusive. Solely the CDR3 DNA is kept, with 51 bases framed from the first base. V and J lose 5 bases and 5 bases, and a span of 21 bases separates them.